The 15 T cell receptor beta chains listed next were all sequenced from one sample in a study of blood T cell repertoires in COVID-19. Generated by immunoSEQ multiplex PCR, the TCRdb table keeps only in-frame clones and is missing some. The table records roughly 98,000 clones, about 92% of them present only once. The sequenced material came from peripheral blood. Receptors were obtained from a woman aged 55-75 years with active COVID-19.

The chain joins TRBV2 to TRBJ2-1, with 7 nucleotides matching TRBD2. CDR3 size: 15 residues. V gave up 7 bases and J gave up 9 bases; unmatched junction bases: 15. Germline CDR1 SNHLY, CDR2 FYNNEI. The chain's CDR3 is CASTPPGSGNTEQFF. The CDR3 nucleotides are TGTGCCAGCACCCCCCCTGGCAGCGGGAATACTGAGCAGTTCTTC.

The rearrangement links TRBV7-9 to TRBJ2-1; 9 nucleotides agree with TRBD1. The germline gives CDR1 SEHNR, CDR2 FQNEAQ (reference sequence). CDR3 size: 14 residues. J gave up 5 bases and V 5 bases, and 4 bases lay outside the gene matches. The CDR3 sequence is CASSRQGGDNEQFF. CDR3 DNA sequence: TGTGCCAGCAGCCGACAGGGGGGGGACAATGAGCAGTTCTTC.

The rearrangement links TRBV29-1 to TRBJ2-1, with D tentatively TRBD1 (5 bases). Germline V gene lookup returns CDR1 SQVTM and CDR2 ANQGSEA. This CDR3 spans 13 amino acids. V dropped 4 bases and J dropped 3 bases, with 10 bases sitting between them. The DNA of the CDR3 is TGCAGCGTTGGGGGCATACTCTACAATGAGCAGTTCTTC. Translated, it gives CSVGGILYNEQFF.

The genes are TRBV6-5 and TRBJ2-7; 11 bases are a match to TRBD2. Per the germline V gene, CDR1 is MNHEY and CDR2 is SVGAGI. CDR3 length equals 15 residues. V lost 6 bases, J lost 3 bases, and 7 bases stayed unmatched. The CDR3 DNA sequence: TGTGCCAGCAGGACTAGCGGGACCTCGGGCTACGAGCAGTACTTC. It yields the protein CASRTSGTSGYEQYF.

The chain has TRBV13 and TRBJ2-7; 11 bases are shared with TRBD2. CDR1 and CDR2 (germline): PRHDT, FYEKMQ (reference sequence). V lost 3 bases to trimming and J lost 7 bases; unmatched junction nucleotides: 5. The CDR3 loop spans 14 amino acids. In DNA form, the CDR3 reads TGTGCCAGCAGCTTCTTACTAGCGGGGGTTGAGCAGTACTTC. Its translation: CASSFLLAGVEQYF.

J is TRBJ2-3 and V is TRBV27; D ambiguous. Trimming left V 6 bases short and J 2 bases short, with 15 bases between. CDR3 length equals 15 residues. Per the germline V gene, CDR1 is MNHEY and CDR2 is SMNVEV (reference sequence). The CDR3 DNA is TGTGCCAGCAGCCCGATGACGGGTTACACAGATACGCAGTATTTT. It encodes CASSPMTGYTDTQYF.

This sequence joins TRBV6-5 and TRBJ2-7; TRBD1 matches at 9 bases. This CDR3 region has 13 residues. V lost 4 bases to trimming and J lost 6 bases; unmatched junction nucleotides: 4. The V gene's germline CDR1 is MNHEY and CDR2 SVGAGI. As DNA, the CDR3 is TGTGCCAGCAGTTCCGGACAGGGGTTCGAGCAGTACTTC. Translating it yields CASSSGQGFEQYF.

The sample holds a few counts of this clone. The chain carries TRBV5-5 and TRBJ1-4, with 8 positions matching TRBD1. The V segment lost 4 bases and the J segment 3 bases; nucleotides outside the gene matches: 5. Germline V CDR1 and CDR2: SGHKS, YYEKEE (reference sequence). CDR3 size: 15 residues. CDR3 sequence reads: CASSAQGAANEKLFF. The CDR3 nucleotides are TGTGCCAGCAGCGCGCAGGGGGCAGCTAATGAAAAACTGTTTTTT.

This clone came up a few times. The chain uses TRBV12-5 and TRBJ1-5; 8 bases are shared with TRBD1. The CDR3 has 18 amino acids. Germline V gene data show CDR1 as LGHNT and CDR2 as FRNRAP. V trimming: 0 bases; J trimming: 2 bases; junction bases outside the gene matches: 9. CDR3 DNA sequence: TGTGCTAGTGGTTTGGTAACGACAGGGGAGAAGGGCAATCAGCCCCAGCATTTT. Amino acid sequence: CASGLVTTGEKGNQPQHF.

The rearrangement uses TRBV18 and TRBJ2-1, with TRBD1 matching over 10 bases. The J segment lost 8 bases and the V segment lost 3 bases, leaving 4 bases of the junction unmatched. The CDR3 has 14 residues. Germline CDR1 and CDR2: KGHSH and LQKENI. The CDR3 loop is CASSPRDRGDEQFF. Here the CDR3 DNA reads TGTGCCAGCTCACCCAGGGACAGGGGCGATGAGCAGTTCTTC.

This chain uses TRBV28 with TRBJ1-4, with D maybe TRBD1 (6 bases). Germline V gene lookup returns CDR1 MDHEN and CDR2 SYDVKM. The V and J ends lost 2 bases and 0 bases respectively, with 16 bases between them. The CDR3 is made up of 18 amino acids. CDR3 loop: CASSLADSMIATNEKLFF. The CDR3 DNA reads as TGTGCCAGCAGTTTAGCGGACAGTATGATTGCAACTAATGAAAAACTGTTTTTT.

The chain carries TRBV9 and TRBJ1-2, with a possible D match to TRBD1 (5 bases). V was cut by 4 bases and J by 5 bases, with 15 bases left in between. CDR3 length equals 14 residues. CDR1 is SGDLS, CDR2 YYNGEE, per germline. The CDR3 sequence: CASSSPGGGYGYTF. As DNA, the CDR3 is TGTGCCAGCAGCTCCCCCGGGGGGGGATATGGCTACACCTTC.

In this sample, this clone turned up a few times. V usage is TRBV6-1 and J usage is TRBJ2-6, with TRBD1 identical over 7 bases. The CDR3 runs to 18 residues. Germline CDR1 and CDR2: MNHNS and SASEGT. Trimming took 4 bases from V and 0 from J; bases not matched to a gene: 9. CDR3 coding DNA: TGTGCCAGCAGTGGAATACAGGGGACCAGCTCTGGGGCCAACGTCCTGACTTTC. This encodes CASSGIQGTSSGANVLTF.

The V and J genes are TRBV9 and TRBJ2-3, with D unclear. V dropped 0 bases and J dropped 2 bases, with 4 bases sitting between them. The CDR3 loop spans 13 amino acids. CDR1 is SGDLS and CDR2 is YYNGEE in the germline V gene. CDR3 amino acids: CASSVDFTDTQYF. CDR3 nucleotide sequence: TGTGCCAGCAGCGTAGACTTCACAGATACGCAGTATTTT.

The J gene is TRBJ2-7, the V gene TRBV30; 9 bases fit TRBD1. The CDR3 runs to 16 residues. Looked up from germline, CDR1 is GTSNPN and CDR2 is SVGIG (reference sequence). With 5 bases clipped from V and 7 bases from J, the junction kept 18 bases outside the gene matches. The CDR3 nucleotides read TGTGCCTGGTCTACTTTATTCGGGACAGGGATACGGGAGCAGTACTTC. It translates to CAWSTLFGTGIREQYF.